These 31 T cell receptor beta chains were sequenced from one sample in a study of type 1 and type 2 diabetes patients. PCR was run on genomic DNA. Amplification of the beta chain CDR3 used 30 forward and 13 reverse multiplex primers. TCRdb processed the multiplex PCR reads anew with MiXCR; each CDR3 protein has one entry. This sample yields 250,000 or so distinct CDR3 sequences, of which 45% to 60% are seen a single time; around 13% belongs to the top ten. What was sequenced was peripheral blood mononuclear cells (PBMCs). The receptors come from a man between 18 and 29 years old with type 2 diabetes.

This clonotype has only a few counts. The CDR3 here is CASSAGTGRNSPLHF. DNA of the CDR3: TGTGCCAGTAGTGCCGGGACAGGGAGGAATTCACCCCTCCACTTT. This sequence joins TRBV19 and TRBJ1-6, with 9 positions matching TRBD1. Germline lookup yields CDR1 LNHDA and CDR2 SQIVND (reference sequence). The length of the CDR3 is 15 residues. The V segment lost 5 bases and the J segment 7 bases; nucleotides outside the gene matches: 6. The full variable domain, in which reference TRBV19 and TRBJ1-6 provide the parts outside the CDR3, is DGGITQSPKYLFRKEGQNVTLSCEQNLNHDAMYWYRQDPGQGLRLIYYSQIVNDFQKGDIAEGYSVSREKKESFPLTVTSAQKNPTAFYLCASSAGTGRNSPLHFGNGTRLTVT.

The sample holds a few counts of this clonotype. The genes are TRBV7-2 and TRBJ2-5; 13 nucleotides align to TRBD2. Germline V gene sequence: CDR1 SGHTA, CDR2 FQGNSA. The CDR3 loop spans 18 amino acids. J was trimmed by 9 bases and V by 5 bases; bases with no gene match: 18. The chain's CDR3 is CASSRRGKTSGGLEAQYF. In DNA, the CDR3 is TGTGCCAGCAGCAGAAGGGGGAAGACTAGCGGGGGGCTCGAGGCCCAGTACTTC.

About this clonotype: Sequence at one end of the junction differs from germline and may be a read error. The chain employs TRBV4-1 and TRBJ2-7; 9 nucleotides line up with TRBD2. This CDR3 is 15 amino acids long. Per the germline V gene, CDR1 is MGHRA and CDR2 is YSYEKL. In DNA form, the CDR3 reads TGTGCCAGTAGTAGCCCGGGACTAGCTACCTACGAGCAGTACTTC. It translates to CASSSPGLATYEQYF.

This sequence joins TRBV15 and TRBJ1-1; TRBD1 matches at 8 bases. The CDR3 consists of 13 residues. V shed 3 bases, J shed 8 bases, and the junction held 5 bases outside the gene matches. CDR1 and CDR2 from the germline V gene are LNHNV and YYDKDF (reference sequence). The CDR3 is CATSRDYRGEAFF. The CDR3 DNA is TGTGCCACCAGCAGGGATTACAGGGGGGAAGCTTTCTTT.

Points on this clonotype: One junction end does not reproduce the germline sequence, and a read error may be involved. The chain recombines TRBV2 with TRBJ1-4, with TRBD1 matching 7 bases. This CDR3 spans 13 amino acids. Germline assignment: CDR1 SNHLY and CDR2 FYNNEI. The CDR3 protein is CASSGDSEERLFF. The CDR3 nucleotides read TGTGCCAGCAGTGGGGACAGTGAAGAAAGACTGTTTTTT.

The genes are TRBV27 and TRBJ2-1; D is undetermined. This CDR3 has 13 amino acids. Trimming removed 6 bases at V and 6 bases at J, with 12 bases between. Germline CDR1 is MNHEY and CDR2 is SMNVEV (reference sequence). The CDR3 region is CASSRSGPNEQFF. The DNA of the CDR3 is TGTGCCAGCAGCAGATCAGGCCCCAATGAGCAGTTCTTC.

The V gene is TRBV30, the J gene TRBJ2-7; no firm D call. Per germline, CDR1 GTSNPN and CDR2 SVGIG (reference sequence). Trimming shortened V by 0 bases and J by 4 bases, and 7 bases separated the two germline ends. This CDR3 region has 12 residues. The CDR3 loop is CAWSVVRYEQYF. CDR3 coding DNA: TGTGCCTGGAGTGTAGTTAGGTACGAGCAGTACTTC.

This clonotype was found a few times. The V call is TRBV12-5, the J call TRBJ2-1; 7 nucleotides line up with TRBD1. The CDR3 is 12 residues long. The V gene's germline CDR1 is LGHNT and CDR2 FRNRAP. V shed 9 bases, J shed 6 bases, and the junction held 5 bases outside the gene matches. Here the CDR3 reads CASEGASNEQFF. The CDR3 DNA reads TGTGCTAGCGAGGGGGCCAGCAATGAGCAGTTCTTC.

This clonotype was observed a few times. The chain is built from TRBV5-5 and TRBJ2-7; D may correspond to TRBD1 or TRBD2 (5 bases each). This CDR3 is built from 13 residues. Germline V CDR1 and CDR2: SGHKS, YYEKEE (reference sequence). V was pared by 4 bases and J by 2 bases, with 10 bases between. CDR3 sequence: CASSQPGPYEQYF. The CDR3, as DNA: TGTGCCAGCAGCCAACCGGGACCCTACGAGCAGTACTTC.

A remark on this clonotype: A junction boundary mismatches the germline segment, possibly from a read error. The chain couples TRBV15 to TRBJ2-5, with TRBD2 as a possible D gene (5 bases). Germline CDR1 LNHNV, CDR2 YYDKDF (reference sequence). This CDR3 comprises 12 residues. CDR3 nucleotides: TGTGCCACCAGCTTTGATTACCAGGAGGAGCACTTC. It encodes CATSFDYQEEHF.

This rearrangement joins TRBV7-2 to TRBJ1-2; no definite D call. V lost 1 base to trimming and J lost 0 bases, with 6 bases between them. The CDR3 spans 14 residues. Per the germline V gene, CDR1 is SGHTA and CDR2 is FQGNSA. Written as DNA, the CDR3 is TGTGCCAGCAGCTTAGAGGTAGCTAACTATGGCTACACCTTC. It specifies CASSLEVANYGYTF.

This clonotype was detected only a few times. The chain combines TRBV10-3 with TRBJ2-7; TRBD2 matches 9 bases. J lost 1 base, V lost 0 bases, and 7 bases had no gene match. This CDR3 spans 17 amino acids. The germline V gene encodes CDR1 ENHRY and CDR2 SYGVKD. The CDR3 nucleotides read TGTGCCATCAGTGAGTCGAGGGGTAGCGGGGGATCCTACGAGCAGTACTTC. Its translation is CAISESRGSGGSYEQYF.

This clonotype was counted between two and nine times. The chain recombines TRBV14 with TRBJ1-3; the D gene is possibly TRBD1 (5 bases). This CDR3 has 16 residues. V was pared by 1 base and J by 0 bases, with 10 bases between. Germline V gene lookup returns CDR1 SGHDN and CDR2 FVKESK. CDR3 in amino acids: CASSQVQGFSGNTIYF. Written as DNA, the CDR3 is TGTGCCAGCAGCCAAGTTCAGGGATTCTCTGGAAACACCATATATTTT.

This clonotype was seen a handful of times. The chain recombines TRBV12-3 or TRBV12-4 with TRBJ1-2; no clear D. This CDR3 spans 13 amino acids. V was cut by 5 bases and J by 3 bases, with 10 bases left in between. The CDR3 bases are TGTGCCAGCAGTGTGGGTCGTTACTATGGCTACACCTTC. Its protein is CASSVGRYYGYTF.

The V gene is TRBV13, the J gene TRBJ2-7; TRBD2 might be the D (6 bases). The CDR3 is 14 amino acids. Trimming took 3 bases from V and 6 from J, leaving 15 bases between them. CDR1 is PRHDT and CDR2 is FYEKMQ in the germline V gene (reference sequence). CDR3 residues: CASSLDQHGGEQYF. In DNA, the CDR3 is TGTGCCAGCAGCTTGGACCAACACGGGGGCGAGCAGTACTTC.

This clonotype occurred many times. The V gene is TRBV20-1, the J gene TRBJ1-2, with D possibly TRBD1 on 5 matching bases. This CDR3 is 12 amino acids long. Trimming cost V 0 bases and J 3 bases, with 5 bases left between them. Germline loops: CDR1 DFQATT, CDR2 SNEGSKA (reference sequence). CDR3 region: CSARDRDYGYTF. DNA for the CDR3: TGCAGTGCTAGAGACAGGGACTATGGCTACACCTTC.

With respect to this clonotype: A junction end diverges from the germline sequence, so it may reflect a read error. The chain has TRBV6-6 and TRBJ2-3; D not resolved. This CDR3 contains 11 residues. Germline lookup yields CDR1 MNHNY and CDR2 SVGAGI (reference sequence). Here the CDR3 reads CASSQQDTQYF. CDR3 bases: TGCGCCAGCAGTCAACAAGATACGCAGTATTTT.

CDR3 protein: CASRPGTGDDEQYF. CDR3 in DNA: TGTGCCAGCAGGCCCGGGACAGGGGACGACGAGCAGTACTTC. V usage is TRBV7-2 and J usage is TRBJ2-7; 10 bases agree with TRBD1. The junction had 7 bases not matched to a gene; V was cut back by 6 bases and J by 5 bases. This CDR3 contains 14 residues. CDR1 SGHTA and CDR2 FQGNSA come from the germline V gene.

The rearrangement joins TRBV6-6 to TRBJ2-6; D possibly corresponds to TRBD2 (5 bases). The germline gives CDR1 MNHNY, CDR2 SVGAGI (reference sequence). The V end was cut by 5 bases, the J end by 4 bases, with 9 bases between. CDR3 length: 14 amino acids. CDR3 DNA: TGTGCCAGCAGTGAGGGTGGAGGGGCCAACGTCCTGACTTTC. Protein sequence: CASSEGGGANVLTF.

The chain links TRBV7-7 to TRBJ1-4; D remains unclear. The CDR3 has 15 amino acids. Trimming removed 5 bases at V and 6 bases at J, with 16 bases between. Germline CDR1 and CDR2: SSHAT and FNYEAQ (reference sequence). Here the CDR3 reads CASSQTGPYHEKLFF. CDR3 DNA sequence: TGTGCCAGCAGCCAGACCGGACCTTACCATGAAAAACTGTTTTTT.

V is TRBV6-2 or TRBV6-3 and J is TRBJ1-1, with D uncertain. This CDR3 has 13 residues. V dropped 8 bases and J dropped 0 bases, with 10 bases sitting between them. CDR1 is MNHEY, CDR2 SVGEGT, per germline. The CDR3 sequence is CASGKGMNTEAFF. CDR3 coding DNA: TGTGCCAGCGGGAAAGGGATGAACACTGAAGCTTTCTTT.

The chain recombines TRBV13 with TRBJ2-1, with D unclear. The V gene's germline CDR1 is PRHDT and CDR2 FYEKMQ (reference sequence). V was shortened by 5 bases and J by 4 bases, with 15 bases between the two germline ends. The CDR3 has 15 amino acids. Here the CDR3 DNA reads TGTGCCAGCAGCGCCCCCTTTTGGCTTTACAATGAGCAGTTCTTC. Translated: CASSAPFWLYNEQFF.

The chain combines TRBV6-1 with TRBJ1-1; maybe TRBD1 (6 bases). This CDR3 has 14 amino acids. The V gene's germline CDR1 is MNHNS and CDR2 SASEGT. Trimming took 5 bases from V and 4 from J, leaving 14 bases between them. The CDR3 nucleotides read TGTGCCAGCAGTCCCCCCGACAGGATCACTGAAGCTTTCTTT. Its protein product is CASSPPDRITEAFF.

The V gene is TRBV5-1, the J gene TRBJ2-2, with D perhaps given as TRBD1 or TRBD2 (5 bases each). From germline, CDR1 is SGHRS and CDR2 YFSETQ. Trimming cost V 1 base and J 4 bases, with 11 bases left between them. The CDR3 loop spans 15 amino acids. The chain's CDR3 is CASSLSFGGTGELFF. The CDR3 DNA sequence: TGCGCCAGCAGCTTGTCCTTTGGGGGCACCGGGGAGCTGTTTTTT. Supplemented by reference TRBV5-1 and TRBJ2-2, the full variable domain reads KAGVTQTPRYLIKTRGQQVTLSCSPISGHRSVSWYQQTPGQGLQFLFEYFSETQRNKGNFPGRFSGRQFSNSRSEMNVSTLELGDSALYLCASSLSFGGTGELFFGEGSRLTVL.

This clonotype was detected many times. V and J are TRBV30 and TRBJ2-1, with D unresolved. V gave up 0 bases and J gave up 8 bases, with 8 bases separating them. This CDR3 is built from 12 residues. CDR1 is GTSNPN, CDR2 SVGIG, per germline (reference sequence). Written as DNA, the CDR3 is TGTGCCTGGAGTGTAGCTGGGCATGAGCAGTTCTTC. It encodes CAWSVAGHEQFF.

On this clonotype: One junction end does not reproduce the germline sequence, and a read error may be involved. The chain uses TRBV7-7 and TRBJ2-7; 7 bases line up with TRBD1. Germline loops: CDR1 SSHAT, CDR2 FNYEAQ (reference sequence). The CDR3 is 15 residues long. CDR3 DNA: TGTGCTAGCAGCTTAGTGAGCAGGGGGAAGTACGAGCAGTACTTC. This encodes CASSLVSRGKYEQYF.

Ten or more counts support this clonotype. The chain carries TRBV15 and TRBJ2-5, with D unclear. CDR1 and CDR2 from the germline V gene are LNHNV and YYDKDF (reference sequence). The CDR3 totals 13 residues. V shed 9 bases and J shed 7 bases, with 18 bases lying between them. The CDR3 DNA is TGTGCCACAGGCGAGAGGACCTCCGGGACCCAGTACTTC. As protein: CATGERTSGTQYF.

This chain links TRBV12-3 or TRBV12-4 with TRBJ2-7; the match to TRBD2 covers 11 bases. With V trimmed by 6 bases and J by 7 bases, 5 bases remained unmatched. There are 13 residues in the CDR3. The CDR3 nucleotides are TGTGCCAGCAGCGGGGGACTAGCGGCTGAGCAGTACTTC. It is translated as CASSGGLAAEQYF.

Ten or more counts support this clonotype. This chain joins TRBV10-3 and TRBJ2-7; 9 nucleotides agree with TRBD1. Germline V gene sequence: CDR1 ENHRY, CDR2 SYGVKD. The CDR3 has 14 amino acids. The V gene end was trimmed by 3 bases and the J gene end by 9 bases; junction bases not matched to a gene: 9. The CDR3 bases are TGTGCCATCAGTGACGGGACAGGGCTTTTTAGGCAGTACTTC. This gives the protein CAISDGTGLFRQYF.

In this sample, this clonotype turned up many times. The V call is TRBV2, the J call TRBJ2-7; D uncertain. V lost 2 bases, J lost 2 bases, and 10 bases lay in between. The CDR3 contains 14 residues. Germline values: CDR1 SNHLY, CDR2 FYNNEI. The CDR3 DNA is TGTGCCAGCAGTGAAATGCCGCCCCCCTACGAGCAGTACTTC. This encodes CASSEMPPPYEQYF. Full variable domain (outside the CDR3, taken from reference TRBV2 and TRBJ2-7): EPEVTQTPSHQVTQMGQEVILRCVPISNHLYFYWYRQILGQKVEFLVSFYNNEISEKSEIFDDQFSVERPDGSNFTLKIRSTKLEDSAMYFCASSEMPPPYEQYFGPGTRLTVT.

The chain employs TRBV28 and TRBJ1-5; possible D gene TRBD1, 5 bases. Germline CDR1 and CDR2: MDHEN and SYDVKM. The CDR3 length is 13 residues. Trimming left V 7 bases short and J 3 bases short, with 10 bases between. The CDR3 loop reads CASNGTDNQPQHF. The CDR3 DNA reads as TGTGCCAGCAACGGGACTGACAATCAGCCCCAGCATTTT. The full variable domain, with the rest looked up from reference TRBV28 and TRBJ1-5, is DVKVTQSSRYLVKRTGEKVFLECVQDMDHENMFWYRQDPGLGLRLIYFSYDVKMKEKGDIPEGYSVSREKKERFSLILESASTNQTSMYLCASNGTDNQPQHFGDGTRLSIL.